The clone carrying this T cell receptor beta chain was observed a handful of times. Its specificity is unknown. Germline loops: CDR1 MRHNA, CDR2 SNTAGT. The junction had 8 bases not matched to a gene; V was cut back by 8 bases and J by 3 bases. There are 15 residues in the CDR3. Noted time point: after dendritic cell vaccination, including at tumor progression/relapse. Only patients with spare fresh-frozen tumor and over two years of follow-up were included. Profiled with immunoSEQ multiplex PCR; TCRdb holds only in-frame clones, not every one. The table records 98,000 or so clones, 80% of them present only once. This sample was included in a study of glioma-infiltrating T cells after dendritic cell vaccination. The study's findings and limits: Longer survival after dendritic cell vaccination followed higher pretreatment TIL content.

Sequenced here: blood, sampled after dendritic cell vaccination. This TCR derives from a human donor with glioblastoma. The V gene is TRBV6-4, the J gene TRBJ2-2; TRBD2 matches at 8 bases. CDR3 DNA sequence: TGTGCCAGCTCTCTCAGCGGGGGTGACACCGGGGAGCTGTTTTTT. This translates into CASSLSGGDTGELFF.